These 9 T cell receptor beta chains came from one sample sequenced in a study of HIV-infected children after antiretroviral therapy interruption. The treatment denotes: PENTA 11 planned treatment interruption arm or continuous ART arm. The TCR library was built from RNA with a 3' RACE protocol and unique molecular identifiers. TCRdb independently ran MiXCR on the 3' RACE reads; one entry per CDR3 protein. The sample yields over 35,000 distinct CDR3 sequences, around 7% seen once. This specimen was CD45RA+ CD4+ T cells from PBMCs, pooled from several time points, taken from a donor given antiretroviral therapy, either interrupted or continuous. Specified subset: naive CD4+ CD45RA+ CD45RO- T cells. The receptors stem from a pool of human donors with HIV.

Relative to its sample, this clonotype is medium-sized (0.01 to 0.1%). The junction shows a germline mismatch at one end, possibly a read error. As DNA, the CDR3 is TGTGCCAGCGGTGATGGGGGGGCAGAAGACACCCAGTACTTT. Amino acid sequence: CASGDGGAEDTQYF. The rearrangement uses TRBV10-3 and TRBJ2-5, with D perhaps matching TRBD2 (7 bases). The CDR3 is 14 residues long. The germline V gene has CDR1 ENHRY and CDR2 SYGVKD.

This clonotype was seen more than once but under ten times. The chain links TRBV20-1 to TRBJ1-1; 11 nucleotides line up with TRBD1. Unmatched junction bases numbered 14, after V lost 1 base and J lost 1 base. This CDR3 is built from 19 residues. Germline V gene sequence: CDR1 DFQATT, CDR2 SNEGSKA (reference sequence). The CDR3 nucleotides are TGCAGTGCTAGAGGGTTTTGGGACAGGGGGACGGTCTCGAACACTGAAGCTTTCTTT. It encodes CSARGFWDRGTVSNTEAFF.

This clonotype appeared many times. Written as DNA, the CDR3 is TGTGCCAGCAGCACCCAGACTAGCGGGATTGAGCAGTTCTTC. It specifies CASSTQTSGIEQFF. This rearrangement joins TRBV11-2 to TRBJ2-1; 11 bases are shared with TRBD2. J gave up 9 bases and V 5 bases, and 6 bases lay outside the gene matches. The germline CDR1 and CDR2 sequences are SGHAT and FQNNGV. This CDR3 is 14 amino acids long. The whole variable domain, remainder taken from reference TRBV11-2 and TRBJ2-1, is EAGVAQSPRYKIIEKRQSVAFWCNPISGHATLYWYQQILGQGPKLLIQFQNNGVVDDSQLPKDRFSAERLKGVDSTLKIQPAKLEDSAVYLCASSTQTSGIEQFFGPGTRLTVL.

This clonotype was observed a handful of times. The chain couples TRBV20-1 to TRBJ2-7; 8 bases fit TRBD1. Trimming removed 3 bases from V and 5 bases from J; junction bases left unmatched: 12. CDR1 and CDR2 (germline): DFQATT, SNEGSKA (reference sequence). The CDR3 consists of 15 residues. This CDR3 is CSASRMRTGHHEQYF. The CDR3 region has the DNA TGCAGTGCTAGCCGAATGAGGACAGGGCATCACGAGCAGTACTTC.

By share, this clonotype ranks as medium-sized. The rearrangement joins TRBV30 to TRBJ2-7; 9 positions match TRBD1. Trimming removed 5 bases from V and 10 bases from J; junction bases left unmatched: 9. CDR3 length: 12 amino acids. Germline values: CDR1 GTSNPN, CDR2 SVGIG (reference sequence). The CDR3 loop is CAWPGQGYEQYF. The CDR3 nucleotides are TGTGCCTGGCCGGGACAGGGCTATGAACAGTACTTC.

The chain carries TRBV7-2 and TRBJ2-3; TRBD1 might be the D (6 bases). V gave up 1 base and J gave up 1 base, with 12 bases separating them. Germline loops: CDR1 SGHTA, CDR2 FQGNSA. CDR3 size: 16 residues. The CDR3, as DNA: TGTGCCAGCAGCTTAGGGGTCCACAGGGGCACAGATACGCAGTATTTT. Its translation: CASSLGVHRGTDTQYF.

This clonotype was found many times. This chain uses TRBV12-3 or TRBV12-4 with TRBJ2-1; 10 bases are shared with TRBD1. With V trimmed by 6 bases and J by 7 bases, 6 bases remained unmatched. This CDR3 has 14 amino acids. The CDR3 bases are TGTGCCAGCAGGAGGGGGACAGGGGAAAATGAGCAGTTCTTC. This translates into CASRRGTGENEQFF.

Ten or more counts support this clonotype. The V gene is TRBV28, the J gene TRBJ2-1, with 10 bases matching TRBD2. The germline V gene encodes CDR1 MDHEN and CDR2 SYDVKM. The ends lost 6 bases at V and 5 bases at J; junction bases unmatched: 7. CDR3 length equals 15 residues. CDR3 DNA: TGTGCCAGCAGCCCCAGCGGGAGGGCAAACAATGAGCAGTTCTTC. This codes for CASSPSGRANNEQFF.

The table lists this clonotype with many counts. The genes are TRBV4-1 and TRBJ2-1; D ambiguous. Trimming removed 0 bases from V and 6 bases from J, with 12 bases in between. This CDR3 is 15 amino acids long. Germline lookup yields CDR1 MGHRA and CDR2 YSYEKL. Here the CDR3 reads CASSQESLWINEQFF. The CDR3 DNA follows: TGCGCCAGCAGCCAAGAAAGTTTGTGGATCAATGAGCAGTTCTTC.